Listed below are T cell receptor beta chains from one sample, sequenced in a study of T cells after yellow fever vaccination. A single record per CDR3 protein comes from TCRdb applying MiXCR to the 5' RACE reads. The sample records about 360,000 distinct CDR3 sequences, 6.2% being singletons. The sequencing here drew on PBMCs, taken 5 days after the yellow fever booster vaccination. The receptors were gathered from a man between 25 and 39 years old who received the YFV17D yellow fever vaccine. CDR3s include the opening cysteine and the closing phenylalanine or tryptophan. The order of the fields is D gene, J gene, V gene, CDR3 protein. The D gene is left open where the match is weak.

>TRBD2|TRBJ2-7|TRBV14
CASSSAGLAFYEQYF
>NA|TRBJ2-3|TRBV7-2
CASSLGQSGTTDTQYF
>NA|TRBJ2-7|TRBV20-1
CSAIVRDPSVPF
>TRBD2|TRBJ2-7|TRBV18
CASSSGLAGTYEQYF
>NA|TRBJ2-3|TRBV12-5
CASGFLASGTDTQYF
>NA|TRBJ1-4|TRBV7-2
CASSLRGNEKLFF
>NA|TRBJ2-5|TRBV5-1
CASSTGQPQETQYF
>TRBD2|TRBJ2-5|TRBV20-1
CSGWSSGRSGTQYF
>NA|TRBJ2-7|TRBV6-2/TRBV6-3
CASSREDYEQYF
>NA|TRBJ2-3|TRBV28
CASSPDRVTDTQYF
>NA|TRBJ1-2|TRBV20-1
CSAREYGYTF
>NA|TRBJ1-3|TRBV12-3/TRBV12-4
CASIIGVTRNTIYF
>NA|TRBJ2-7|TRBV3-1
CASSQDRRGPFYEQYF